The rows below give T cell receptor beta chains drawn from one sample of a study of blood T cell repertoires in COVID-19. Sequencing used immunoSEQ multiplex PCR; TCRdb keeps in-frame clones, though not all of them. The sample carries 350,000 to 550,000 clones, approximately 90% recorded once. Sequencing was done on a sample of PBMCs or T cells enriched from blood (not recorded which). These receptors were obtained from a woman aged 18-29 years with acute COVID-19. Each CDR3 is given with its conserved first and last residue. The D gene is left open where the match is weak. Clone size is stated in some rows and not others, as once, few, many or a class when expanded.

>-|TRBJ1-5|-|TRBV13
CASSLGPGSYQPQHF
TGTGCCAGCAGCTTAGGTCCGGGGTCCTATCAGCCCCAGCATTTT
>-|TRBJ2-7|-|TRBV27
CASSHEMGLSYEQYF
TGTGCCAGCAGCCACGAAATGGGCCTCTCCTACGAGCAGTACTTC
>-|TRBJ2-7|TRBD2|TRBV27
CASSGLAGFYEQYF
TGTGCCAGCAGCGGACTAGCGGGATTCTACGAGCAGTACTTC
>-|TRBJ2-6|TRBD2|TRBV9
CASSPLRGAGANVLTF
TGTGCCAGCAGCCCACTCCGGGGGGCTGGGGCCAACGTCCTGACTTTC
>-|TRBJ2-5|-|TRBV5-1
CASSFPTSQETQYF
TGCGCCAGCAGCTTCCCGACAAGCCAAGAGACCCAGTACTTC
>-|TRBJ2-5|TRBD1|TRBV11-2
CASSSRGTVQETQYF
TGTGCCAGCAGCTCCCGAGGGACAGTTCAAGAGACCCAGTACTTC
>-|TRBJ2-3|-|TRBV5-4
CASSLEGSADTQYF
TGTGCCAGCAGCTTGGAGGGGTCGGCAGATACGCAGTATTTT
>-|TRBJ1-5|-|TRBV2
CASSEGGIGQPQHF
TGTGCCAGCAGTGAGGGTGGCATCGGGCAGCCCCAGCATTTT
>-|TRBJ1-3|-|TRBV3-1/TRBV3-2
CASSQDARQYSGNTIYF
TGTGCCAGCAGCCAAGATGCTCGACAGTACTCTGGAAACACCATATATTTT
>few|TRBJ2-7|-|TRBV3-1/TRBV3-2
CASSQGPDEQYF
TGTGCCAGCAGCCAGGGGCCGGACGAGCAGTACTTC
>-|TRBJ1-1|-|TRBV19
CASNPSRVAEAFF
TGTGCCAGTAATCCGTCCAGGGTCGCTGAAGCTTTCTTT
>few|TRBJ2-7|-|TRBV18
CASSPPASYEQYF
TGTGCCAGCTCACCACCAGCCTCCTACGAGCAGTACTTC
>-|TRBJ2-7|-|TRBV10-2
CASSPQGDEQYF
TGCGCCAGCAGTCCACAGGGTGACGAGCAGTACTTC